These 18 T cell receptor beta chains came from one sample sequenced in a study of T cell responses to AZD1222 COVID-19 vaccine. Profiling relied on immunoSEQ multiplex PCR, and the TCRdb table lists in-frame clones only, not all of them. The table includes some 90,000 clones, about 89% detected once. Sequencing was performed on peripheral blood, taken 28 days after the second AZD1222 dose. All receptors derive from an adult who received the AZD1222 COVID-19 vaccine.

In its sample, this clone was seen a few times. The rearrangement links TRBV2 to TRBJ2-2, with 7 nucleotides matching TRBD1. Germline values: CDR1 SNHLY, CDR2 FYNNEI. V was pared by 6 bases and J by 3 bases, with 7 bases of the junction left unmatched. The CDR3 length is 15 residues. The DNA for the CDR3 is TGTGCCAGCAGGCGCTCCAGGGGGTACACCGGGGAGCTGTTTTTT. This translates into CASRRSRGYTGELFF.

DNA for the CDR3: TGTGCCAGCAGTTTCGCCGGTGAAGGCTACACCTTC. Its translation: CASSFAGEGYTF. J is TRBJ1-2 and V is TRBV12-3 or TRBV12-4; D unclear. CDR3 length: 12 amino acids. V shed 3 bases and J shed 8 bases, with 10 bases lying between them.

The chain joins TRBV7-9 to TRBJ2-1; D not certain. Germline CDR1 SEHNR, CDR2 FQNEAQ (reference sequence). The V and J ends lost 6 bases and 9 bases respectively, with 12 bases between them. The CDR3 covers 12 residues. CDR3 sequence reads: CASRAEVGEQFF. CDR3 DNA sequence: TGTGCCAGCAGGGCAGAGGTAGGTGAGCAGTTCTTC.

The chain uses TRBV2 and TRBJ2-7; a weak D match, TRBD1 (6 bases). This CDR3 comprises 15 residues. Trimming removed 6 bases at V and 4 bases at J, with 19 bases between. The germline CDR1 and CDR2 sequences are SNHLY and FYNNEI. The CDR3 here is CASRVTGTLTYEQYF. The CDR3 DNA reads as TGTGCCAGCAGGGTGACAGGAACCCTCACTTACGAGCAGTACTTC. Complete variable domain (other parts from reference TRBV2 and TRBJ2-7): EPEVTQTPSHQVTQMGQEVILRCVPISNHLYFYWYRQILGQKVEFLVSFYNNEISEKSEIFDDQFSVERPDGSNFTLKIRSTKLEDSAMYFCASRVTGTLTYEQYFGPGTRLTVT.

The chain combines TRBV2 with TRBJ1-2; 8 bases are shared with TRBD1. Unmatched junction bases numbered 7, after V lost 6 bases and J lost 4 bases. The germline V gene encodes CDR1 SNHLY and CDR2 FYNNEI. The length of the CDR3 is 14 residues. This CDR3 is CASSPGQDPYGYTF. The CDR3, as DNA: TGTGCCAGCAGCCCGGGACAGGATCCCTATGGCTACACCTTC. The full variable domain, rest sourced from reference TRBV2 and TRBJ1-2, is EPEVTQTPSHQVTQMGQEVILRCVPISNHLYFYWYRQILGQKVEFLVSFYNNEISEKSEIFDDQFSVERPDGSNFTLKIRSTKLEDSAMYFCASSPGQDPYGYTFGSGTRLTVV.

V and J are TRBV9 and TRBJ2-3; no reliable D call. V was shortened by 4 bases and J by 3 bases, with 12 bases between the two germline ends. The germline V gene encodes CDR1 SGDLS and CDR2 YYNGEE. This CDR3 spans 14 amino acids. This CDR3 is CASSSTVGTDTQYF. The CDR3 region has the DNA TGTGCCAGCAGCAGTACGGTAGGGACAGATACGCAGTATTTT.

This chain joins TRBV19 and TRBJ1-6, with 7 bases matching TRBD1. The CDR3 loop spans 15 amino acids. CDR1 and CDR2 (germline): LNHDA, SQIVND (reference sequence). The V and J ends lost 7 bases and 5 bases, in that order; junction bases with no gene match: 8. The CDR3 reads CASTLDRVDNSPLHF. DNA for the CDR3: TGTGCCAGTACCCTTGACAGGGTGGATAATTCACCCCTCCACTTT.

CDR3: CASSQGGPGGYTF. CDR3 DNA: TGCGCCAGCAGCCAAGGGGGCCCCGGCGGCTACACCTTC. The chain carries TRBV5-1 and TRBJ1-2, with 7 nucleotides matching TRBD1. The CDR3 covers 13 residues. V dropped 4 bases and J dropped 8; count of bases not matched to a gene: 8. Germline V gene lookup returns CDR1 SGHRS and CDR2 YFSETQ.

This chain uses TRBV6-5 with TRBJ1-1, with 9 bases fitting TRBD1. The germline V gene encodes CDR1 MNHEY and CDR2 SVGAGI. The CDR3 totals 14 residues. The V gene end was trimmed by 6 bases and the J gene end by 2 bases; junction bases not matched to a gene: 4. DNA of the CDR3: TGTGCCAGCAGAAGGACAGGGGAAAACACTGAAGCTTTCTTT. Its translation is CASRRTGENTEAFF.

V gene TRBV5-4 combines with J gene TRBJ1-3, with no clear D. V was trimmed by 4 bases and J by 7 bases, leaving 6 bases between them. The CDR3 runs 11 residues. Per germline, CDR1 SGHNT and CDR2 YYREEE (reference sequence). The CDR3 reads CASSGQNTIYF. As DNA, the CDR3 is TGTGCCAGCAGCGGCCAGAACACCATATATTTT.

The gene calls are TRBV6-5 and TRBJ2-7; D ambiguous. Germline assignment: CDR1 MNHEY and CDR2 SVGAGI. This CDR3 is 11 amino acids long. V was trimmed by 7 bases and J by 3 bases, leaving 7 bases between them. The CDR3 loop is CASNQGYEQYF. For the CDR3, the DNA is TGTGCCAGCAATCAAGGCTACGAGCAGTACTTC.

The chain couples TRBV29-1 to TRBJ2-1; TRBD1 is a possible D gene (5 bases). The CDR3 has 15 residues. V was pared by 5 bases and J by 0 bases, with 14 bases between. CDR1 and CDR2 (germline): SQVTM, ANQGSEA. The CDR3 is CSVSRTPSSYNEQFF. The CDR3 bases are TGCAGCGTTTCGAGGACACCGAGCTCCTACAATGAGCAGTTCTTC.

This chain uses TRBV1 with TRBJ2-3; the D segment call TRBD2 is taken from the table without a DNA check. TRBV1 is labeled a pseudogene. This CDR3 is built from 14 residues. The CDR3, as DNA: TGCACCAGCAGCCGCCCCTGGAGTCCCGATACGCAGTATTTT. Its translation: CTSSRPWSPDTQYF.

The chain employs TRBV6-5 and TRBJ2-7; no firm D call. This CDR3 has 15 residues. With 4 bases removed from V and 2 bases from J, the gap between germline ends came to 15 bases. Germline CDR1 reads MNHEY; CDR2 reads SVGAGI. The CDR3 DNA reads TGTGCCAGCAGTTCCCACGACGGAGCGACCTACGAGCAGTACTTC. Protein product: CASSSHDGATYEQYF.

V is TRBV7-9 and J is TRBJ1-4; the match to TRBD1 covers 9 bases. This CDR3 region has 19 residues. V shed 6 bases, J shed 0 bases, and the junction held 14 bases outside the gene matches. Germline loops: CDR1 SEHNR, CDR2 FQNEAQ (reference sequence). The CDR3 protein is CASSFNRGPLGATNEKLFF. The DNA for the CDR3 is TGTGCCAGCAGTTTTAACAGGGGGCCATTGGGGGCAACTAATGAAAAACTGTTTTTT.

The chain uses TRBV2 and TRBJ1-2; TRBD1 aligns across 10 bases. The J segment lost 4 bases and the V segment lost 6 bases, leaving 5 bases of the junction unmatched. Germline V gene sequence: CDR1 SNHLY, CDR2 FYNNEI. The CDR3 spans 14 residues. This chain's CDR3 is CASRGQGVGYGYTF. The CDR3 DNA sequence: TGTGCCAGCAGAGGACAGGGGGTCGGCTATGGCTACACCTTC.

The chain employs TRBV28 and TRBJ2-7; the D is unclear. Per the germline V gene, CDR1 is MDHEN and CDR2 is SYDVKM. This CDR3 has 12 residues. The germline V and J ends were trimmed by 5 bases and 3 bases, with 8 bases remaining between them. CDR3 region: CASSPLGYEQYF. In DNA form, the CDR3 reads TGTGCCAGCAGTCCCTTGGGCTACGAGCAGTACTTC.

Here the CDR3 reads CAISDQLGPGELFF. The CDR3, as DNA: TGTGCCATCAGTGACCAACTAGGTCCCGGGGAGCTGTTTTTT. The V and J genes are TRBV10-3 and TRBJ2-2; D possibly corresponds to TRBD2 (5 bases). The CDR3 extends over 14 amino acids. The ends were cut back, 3 bases at V and 6 bases at J, with 11 bases in the middle. Germline V gene lookup returns CDR1 ENHRY and CDR2 SYGVKD.